The 21 T cell receptor beta chains reported below all come from one sample, sequenced in a study of blood T cell repertoires in COVID-19. Assay used: immunoSEQ multiplex PCR; TCRdb lists only in-frame clones, some missing. The sample lists around 260,000 clones; about 80% were seen once. The sample taken for sequencing was peripheral blood. The receptors derive from a person between 70 and 80 years old with COVID-19, enrolled during active disease.

The J gene is TRBJ2-5, the V gene TRBV9; TRBD1 agrees at 7 bases. This CDR3 is built from 14 residues. The germline CDR1 and CDR2 sequences are SGDLS and YYNGEE. Trimming took 3 bases from V and 0 from J; bases not matched to a gene: 2. The CDR3 loop is CASSAGTDQETQYF. DNA of the CDR3: TGTGCCAGCAGCGCCGGGACAGACCAAGAGACCCAGTACTTC. The whole variable domain, filled in from reference TRBV9 and TRBJ2-5, reads DSGVTQTPKHLITATGQRVTLRCSPRSGDLSVYWYQQSLDQGLQFLIQYYNGEERAKGNILERFSAQQFPDLHSELNLSSLELGDSALYFCASSAGTDQETQYFGPGTRLLVL.

The sample holds one count of this clone. The chain is built from TRBV7-9 and TRBJ2-3, with D maybe TRBD1 (6 bases). Germline loops: CDR1 SEHNR, CDR2 FQNEAQ (reference sequence). Trimming pared 2 bases from V and 6 bases from J, leaving 12 bases between. CDR3 length: 14 residues. For the CDR3, the DNA is TGTGCCAGCAGCTTAAGGGACACTGAGGATACGCAGTATTTT. Protein: CASSLRDTEDTQYF.

V is TRBV20-1 and J is TRBJ2-1; 16 nucleotides match TRBD2. Germline V lookup: CDR1 DFQATT, CDR2 SNEGSKA (reference sequence). The CDR3 is 18 amino acids. Trimming removed 3 bases from V and 5 bases from J; junction bases left unmatched: 10. The CDR3, as DNA: TGCAGTGCTAGTCATTTGGGACTAGCGGGAGGGTATAACAATGAGCAGTTCTTC. This translates into CSASHLGLAGGYNNEQFF.

The chain combines TRBV14 with TRBJ1-4, with D possibly TRBD1 on 5 matching bases. The CDR3 loop spans 15 amino acids. Looked up from germline, CDR1 is SGHDN and CDR2 is FVKESK. Trimming stripped 3 bases from V and 7 bases from J, with 15 bases between. The CDR3 is CASSQGGVRGEKLFF. The CDR3, as DNA: TGTGCCAGCAGCCAGGGAGGTGTTAGGGGTGAAAAACTGTTTTTT.

The CDR3 spells CASSRTGGNSPLHF. Here the CDR3 DNA reads TGTGCCAGCAGTCGGACAGGGGGTAATTCACCCCTCCACTTT. The V call is TRBV28, the J call TRBJ1-6; 10 positions match TRBD1. The CDR3 sequence is 14 residues long. CDR1 is MDHEN and CDR2 is SYDVKM in the germline V gene. The trim removed 5 bases at V and 6 bases at J, leaving 1 base unmatched.

The DNA for the CDR3 is TGTGCCAGCAGCCCCTCCGTCCTATCCGATACGCAGTATTTT. Residues: CASSPSVLSDTQYF. The chain couples TRBV3-1 (or the pseudogene TRBV3-2) to TRBJ2-3; D unresolved. V was trimmed by 4 bases and J by 6 bases, leaving 14 bases between them. The CDR3 is 14 residues long. The germline CDR1 and CDR2 sequences are LGHDT and YNNKEL (reference sequence).

V and J are TRBV28 and TRBJ1-2; 8 bases fit TRBD1. The V segment lost 4 bases and the J segment 7 bases; nucleotides outside the gene matches: 11. CDR1 is MDHEN and CDR2 is SYDVKM in the germline V gene. The CDR3 length is 15 residues. The CDR3 DNA reads TGTGCCAGCAGTTCTCCGGGACAGGTGGGTCCTGGCTACACCTTC. This encodes CASSSPGQVGPGYTF.

The rearrangement joins TRBV28 to TRBJ1-2, with TRBD1 as a possible D gene (5 bases). Germline CDR1 is MDHEN and CDR2 is SYDVKM. Trimming took off 5 bases at V and 4 bases at J, with 8 bases between the two ends. The CDR3 runs 12 residues. This chain's CDR3 is CASSGARYGYTF. DNA of the CDR3: TGTGCCAGCAGTGGGGCGCGCTATGGCTACACCTTC.

V is TRBV13 and J is TRBJ2-3; D may be TRBD1 (5 bases). Trimming left V 4 bases short and J 1 base short, with 12 bases between. CDR1 and CDR2 from the germline V gene are PRHDT and FYEKMQ (reference sequence). The CDR3 consists of 15 residues. CDR3 region: CASSSEARGTDTQYF. The CDR3 nucleotides are TGTGCCAGCAGCTCGGAAGCCAGGGGCACAGATACGCAGTATTTT.

The chain uses TRBV5-1 and TRBJ2-7, with unresolved D. Germline V CDR1 and CDR2: SGHRS, YFSETQ. V lost 2 bases and J lost 3, with 12 bases in between. The CDR3 runs 14 residues. CDR3 protein: CASSFSADGYEQYF. CDR3 nucleotide sequence: TGCGCCAGCAGCTTTTCTGCGGATGGCTACGAGCAGTACTTC.

The chain links TRBV19 to TRBJ1-4; perhaps TRBD1 as D (6 bases). V was trimmed by 9 bases and J by 7 bases, leaving 18 bases between them. The germline V gene has CDR1 LNHDA and CDR2 SQIVND (reference sequence). CDR3 size: 14 residues. CDR3 sequence: CASQRTGNTEKLFF. As DNA, the CDR3 is TGTGCCAGCCAGAGAACAGGGAATACTGAAAAACTGTTTTTT.

The gene calls are TRBV5-1 and TRBJ1-2; D may be TRBD1 (5 bases). The CDR3 is made up of 14 amino acids. Germline values: CDR1 SGHRS, CDR2 YFSETQ. V was shortened by 6 bases and J by 3 bases, with 15 bases between the two germline ends. CDR3: CASKPAGPHYGYTF. The DNA for the CDR3 is TGCGCCAGCAAACCCGCAGGGCCCCACTATGGCTACACCTTC.

This CDR3 reads CASGETSKAEQYF. Written as DNA, the CDR3 is TGTGCCAGCGGGGAGACTAGTAAAGCCGAGCAGTACTTC. The rearrangement uses TRBV28 and TRBJ2-7; TRBD2 might be the D (6 bases). The V end was cut by 8 bases, the J end by 6 bases, with 17 bases between. In germline, CDR1 is MDHEN, CDR2 SYDVKM. The CDR3 is 13 residues long.

The rearrangement links TRBV10-3 to TRBJ2-7, with 8 bases aligning to TRBD1. Germline CDR1 and CDR2: ENHRY and SYGVKD. V was clipped by 4 bases and J by 0 bases; unmatched bases: 8. This CDR3 has 16 residues. In DNA, the CDR3 is TGTGCCATCAGTGCCGGACAGGGTCAGAGCTCCTACGAGCAGTACTTC. Its translation: CAISAGQGQSSYEQYF.

V usage is TRBV5-1 and J usage is TRBJ1-6; 7 bases are a match to TRBD1. The ends lost 2 bases at V and 5 bases at J; junction bases unmatched: 4. This CDR3 contains 15 residues. Germline V CDR1 and CDR2: SGHRS, YFSETQ. The CDR3 coding sequence is TGCGCCAGCAGCTTCGGGCAGGGGGATAATTCACCCCTCCACTTT. Translating gives CASSFGQGDNSPLHF.

This chain links TRBV30 with TRBJ2-7; tentative D call: TRBD1 (6 bases). CDR1 and CDR2 (germline): GTSNPN, SVGIG (reference sequence). V lost 0 bases to trimming and J lost 2 bases, with 17 bases between them. CDR3 length equals 16 residues. CDR3 DNA: TGTGCCTGGAGTGTGAAATGGAGTGAGGGGGCCTACGAGCAGTACTTC. Amino acids: CAWSVKWSEGAYEQYF.

The table lists this clone with a few counts. The chain joins TRBV7-6 to TRBJ2-2; 9 bases map to TRBD1. V lost 4 bases and J lost 1; bases outside the gene matches: 1. Germline CDR1 SGHVS, CDR2 FNYEAQ. The CDR3 spans 15 residues. The CDR3 DNA sequence: TGTGCCAGCAGCTCGACAGGGGGGAACACCGGGGAGCTGTTTTTT. Translated: CASSSTGGNTGELFF.

The chain recombines TRBV29-1 with TRBJ1-2; D might be TRBD1 (6 bases). Trimming stripped 8 bases from V and 5 bases from J, with 15 bases between. The CDR3 sequence is 12 residues long. Germline assignment: CDR1 SQVTM and CDR2 ANQGSEA. CDR3 region: CSSWGGEYGYTF. The CDR3 DNA reads TGCAGCTCATGGGGGGGCGAGTATGGCTACACCTTC. The whole variable domain, filled in from reference TRBV29-1 and TRBJ1-2, reads SAVISQKPSRDICQRGTSLTIQCQVDSQVTMMFWYRQQPGQSLTLIATANQGSEATYESGFVIDKFPISRPNLTFSTLTVSNMSPEDSSIYLCSSWGGEYGYTFGSGTRLTVV.

The chain combines TRBV3-1 (or the pseudogene TRBV3-2) with TRBJ1-1, with 7 bases lining up with TRBD1. CDR1 LGHDT and CDR2 YNNKEL come from the germline V gene (reference sequence). The V gene end was trimmed by 4 bases and the J gene end by 11 bases; junction bases not matched to a gene: 13. The CDR3 has 14 amino acids. CDR3 sequence reads: CASSPVDRTGPAFF. As DNA, the CDR3 is TGTGCCAGCAGCCCTGTGGACAGGACGGGTCCGGCTTTCTTT.

The chain couples TRBV6-6 to TRBJ1-2; TRBD1 matches at 9 bases. Germline CDR1 reads MNHNY; CDR2 reads SVGAGI (reference sequence). J lost 4 bases, V lost 5 bases, and 17 bases had no gene match. This CDR3 is 18 amino acids long. CDR3 DNA: TGTGCCAGCAGTCAGGGACAGGGAATATTCGGTGTAAGCTATGGCTACACCTTC. Protein: CASSQGQGIFGVSYGYTF.

The gene calls are TRBV28 and TRBJ2-3; 8 bases fit TRBD1. Germline CDR1 reads MDHEN; CDR2 reads SYDVKM. V lost 5 bases to trimming and J lost 4 bases; unmatched junction nucleotides: 2. CDR3 length equals 13 residues. The CDR3 bases are TGTGCCAGCAGTGCAGGGGGCCCAGATACGCAGTATTTT. It specifies CASSAGGPDTQYF.